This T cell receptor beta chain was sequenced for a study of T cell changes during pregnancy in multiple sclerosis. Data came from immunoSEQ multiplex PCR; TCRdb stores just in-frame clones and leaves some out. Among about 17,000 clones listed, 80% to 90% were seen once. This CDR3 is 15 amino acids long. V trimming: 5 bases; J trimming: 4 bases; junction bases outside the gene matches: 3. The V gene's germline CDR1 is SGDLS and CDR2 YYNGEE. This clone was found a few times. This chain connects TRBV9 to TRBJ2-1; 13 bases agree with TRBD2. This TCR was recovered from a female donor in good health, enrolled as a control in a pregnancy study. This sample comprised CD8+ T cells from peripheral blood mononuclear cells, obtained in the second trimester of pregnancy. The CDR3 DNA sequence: TGTGCCAGCAGTACTAGCGGGGGGGCTTACAATGAGCAGTTCTTC. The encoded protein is CASSTSGGAYNEQFF.